These 30 T cell receptor beta chains came from one sample sequenced in a study of OX40 agonist ivuxolimab in advanced cancers. The receptor library was made with the immunoSEQ multiplex PCR assay. This is the immuneACCESS table as TCRdb keeps it, with only in-frame sequences that have V and J called. A part of the clones is gone; compared with another copy, unresolved V genes explain less than half, and the rest is unexplained. Counted in this sample were tens of thousands of clones; about 90% of them appeared once. The ten largest make up about 5% of the sample. Material: CD4+ or CD8+ T cells sorted from blood, obtained in a trial of the OX40 agonist ivuxolimab. All receptors come from an adult with an advanced solid tumor such as melanoma, head and neck, liver or kidney cancer.

The rearrangement uses TRBV10-2 and TRBJ1-4, with a possible D match to TRBD1 (6 bases). The V end lost 6 bases, the J end lost 0 bases, and 11 bases lay between the germline ends. This CDR3 comprises 15 residues. CDR1 and CDR2 from the germline V gene are WSHSY and SAAADI. Here the CDR3 reads CASRQGSATNEKLFF. For the CDR3, the DNA is TGCGCCAGCAGACAGGGTTCTGCAACTAATGAAAAACTGTTTTTT.

This chain uses TRBV5-1 with TRBJ2-1, with 8 positions matching TRBD1. Germline V gives CDR1 SGHRS, CDR2 YFSETQ. The length of the CDR3 is 14 residues. Trimming cost V 1 base and J 8 bases; bases outside gene matches: 5. CDR3 nucleotide sequence: TGCGCCAGCAGCTTGCAGGGGGCTATCTATGAGCAGTTCTTC. It yields the protein CASSLQGAIYEQFF.

This chain connects TRBV9 to TRBJ2-7, with D possibly being TRBD1 (6 bases). Trimming cost V 0 bases and J 3 bases, with 10 bases left between them. The CDR3 is made up of 14 amino acids. Germline lookup yields CDR1 SGDLS and CDR2 YYNGEE. CDR3 in DNA: TGTGCCAGCAGCGTAGGCCCAGGGGTCTACGAGCAGTACTTC. Translation gives CASSVGPGVYEQYF.

The chain recombines TRBV28 with TRBJ1-4; D remains ambiguous. Trimming removed 6 bases at V and 0 bases at J, with 8 bases between. This CDR3 is 14 amino acids long. CDR1 is MDHEN and CDR2 is SYDVKM in the germline V gene. The CDR3 loop is CASRQATTNEKLFF. The CDR3 nucleotides read TGTGCCAGCAGGCAGGCAACAACTAATGAAAAACTGTTTTTT.

The chain has TRBV9 and TRBJ2-5; TRBD1 matches 9 bases. CDR1 is SGDLS and CDR2 is YYNGEE in the germline V gene. This CDR3 spans 16 amino acids. The V gene end was trimmed by 2 bases and the J gene end by 4 bases; junction bases not matched to a gene: 9. The CDR3 reads CASSVAPGQGSETQYF. The CDR3 DNA is TGTGCCAGCAGCGTGGCCCCGGGACAGGGCTCAGAGACCCAGTACTTC.

V is TRBV4-2 and J is TRBJ2-2; perhaps D is TRBD1 or TRBD2 (5 bases each). Trimming left V 4 bases short and J 6 bases short, with 15 bases between. Germline V lookup: CDR1 LGHNA, CDR2 YNFKEQ. The CDR3 runs to 15 residues. The CDR3 protein is CASSRDGTFAGELFF. CDR3 coding DNA: TGTGCCAGCAGCCGGGACGGGACGTTTGCCGGGGAGCTGTTTTTT.

V and J are TRBV7-3 and TRBJ1-1, with 8 bases that match TRBD1. Trimming at V came to 5 bases and at J to 1 base, leaving 3 bases not matched to a gene. The CDR3 is made up of 14 amino acids. The germline V gene encodes CDR1 SGHTA and CDR2 FQGTGA. CDR3 in DNA: TGTGCCAGCAGCCAGGGGGCTGGGAACACTGAAGCTTTCTTT. Protein: CASSQGAGNTEAFF.

The CDR3 region is CASSLAPGIGYTF. In nucleotides, the CDR3 is TGTGCCAGCAGCTTAGCACCAGGCATAGGCTACACCTTC. This chain connects TRBV7-2 to TRBJ1-2; D is ambiguous. The CDR3 runs to 13 residues. Germline V gene lookup returns CDR1 SGHTA and CDR2 FQGNSA. V gave up 0 bases and J gave up 8 bases, with 10 bases separating them.

V usage is TRBV9 and J usage is TRBJ1-2; 7 nucleotides align to TRBD1. The length of the CDR3 is 20 residues. Trimming at V came to 0 bases and at J to 3 bases, leaving 20 bases not matched to a gene. CDR1 SGDLS and CDR2 YYNGEE come from the germline V gene. CDR3 sequence reads: CASSVAQTGTALPRDYGYTF. The CDR3 DNA sequence: TGTGCCAGCAGCGTAGCCCAAACCGGGACAGCATTACCCAGGGACTATGGCTACACCTTC.

By its share, this clone is medium-sized. The chain carries TRBV29-1 and TRBJ1-1, with 7 bases aligning to TRBD1. The junction had 6 bases not matched to a gene; V was cut back by 2 bases and J by 0 bases. Germline V gives CDR1 SQVTM, CDR2 ANQGSEA. This CDR3 contains 15 residues. The CDR3 DNA sequence: TGCAGCGTTGAACCCAGGACAGGCCTGAACACTGAAGCTTTCTTT. Translation gives CSVEPRTGLNTEAFF. Drawing the rest from reference TRBV29-1 and TRBJ1-1, the complete variable domain is SAVISQKPSRDICQRGTSLTIQCQVDSQVTMMFWYRQQPGQSLTLIATANQGSEATYESGFVIDKFPISRPNLTFSTLTVSNMSPEDSSIYLCSVEPRTGLNTEAFFGQGTRLTVV.

The chain has TRBV19 and TRBJ2-2; maybe TRBD1 (6 bases). The V end lost 4 bases, the J end lost 6 bases, and 9 bases lay between the germline ends. Germline assignment: CDR1 LNHDA and CDR2 SQIVND (reference sequence). The length of the CDR3 is 13 residues. CDR3 in amino acids: CASSTRGAGELFF. DNA for the CDR3: TGTGCCAGTAGTACCAGGGGTGCCGGGGAGCTGTTTTTT.

This clone was seen once. The V call is TRBV4-1, the J call TRBJ2-5, with TRBD2 identical over 9 bases. Germline lookup yields CDR1 MGHRA and CDR2 YSYEKL. Trimming at V came to 8 bases and at J to 4 bases, leaving 14 bases not matched to a gene. This CDR3 has 16 residues. The CDR3 DNA follows: TGCGCCAGCGGGGATCCCTTAGCGGGAGCGGTAGAGACCCAGTACTTC. It encodes CASGDPLAGAVETQYF.

The chain uses TRBV5-4 and TRBJ2-7; 10 nucleotides line up with TRBD1. CDR1 and CDR2 (germline): SGHNT, YYREEE (reference sequence). This CDR3 is 17 amino acids long. V lost 4 bases and J lost 6; bases outside the gene matches: 16. The CDR3: CASSTSTRGQGIGEQYF. The CDR3 nucleotides are TGTGCCAGCAGCACATCCACGAGGGGACAGGGGATAGGCGAGCAGTACTTC.

This clone was seen a handful of times. This chain joins TRBV19 and TRBJ2-1; possibly TRBD2 for D (6 bases). CDR3 size: 15 residues. CDR1 is LNHDA, CDR2 SQIVND, per germline (reference sequence). V dropped 3 bases and J dropped 7 bases, with 16 bases sitting between them. CDR3 sequence reads: CASSIELARGNEQFF. DNA for the CDR3: TGTGCCAGTAGTATCGAACTAGCCCGAGGGAATGAGCAGTTCTTC.

This clone was detected only once. This rearrangement joins TRBV11-3 to TRBJ2-7; 12 positions match TRBD1. CDR3 length: 17 amino acids. Germline CDR1 and CDR2: SGHNT and YENEEA. Losses at the gene ends were 5 bases for V and 6 bases for J; bases not matched to a gene: 14. CDR3 in DNA: TGTGCCAGCAGCCCCCAGGCCCCCGGGACAGGGGGCGTCGAGCAGTACTTC. Amino acid sequence: CASSPQAPGTGGVEQYF.

This chain joins TRBV11-2 and TRBJ1-1; D might be TRBD1 (5 bases). Germline CDR1 and CDR2: SGHAT and FQNNGV. V lost 4 bases and J 8 bases, leaving 14 bases between the germline ends. The CDR3 loop spans 13 amino acids. CDR3 DNA: TGTGCCAGCAGCTCGGGGGGAGGGTTAGAAGCTTTCTTT. It is translated as CASSSGGGLEAFF. Using reference TRBV11-2 and TRBJ1-1 for the parts outside the CDR3, the full variable domain is EAGVAQSPRYKIIEKRQSVAFWCNPISGHATLYWYQQILGQGPKLLIQFQNNGVVDDSQLPKDRFSAERLKGVDSTLKIQPAKLEDSAVYLCASSSGGGLEAFFGQGTRLTVV.

V is TRBV2 and J is TRBJ2-2; 7 bases match TRBD2. Germline loops: CDR1 SNHLY, CDR2 FYNNEI. The CDR3 is made up of 16 amino acids. V gave up 1 base and J gave up 5 bases; unmatched junction bases: 7. CDR3 in DNA: TGTGCCAGCAGTGAAGTCGGACTAGTAGTTACCGGGGAGCTGTTTTTT. Its translation is CASSEVGLVVTGELFF.

The chain uses TRBV18 and TRBJ2-2; no reliable D call. V shed 3 bases and J shed 1 base, with 15 bases lying between them. The CDR3 loop spans 17 amino acids. Germline V gene sequence: CDR1 KGHSH, CDR2 LQKENI. CDR3 amino acids: CASSPSSPALNTGELFF. CDR3 in DNA: TGTGCCAGCTCACCGTCCTCCCCAGCGCTGAACACCGGGGAGCTGTTTTTT.

This sequence joins TRBV11-2 and TRBJ1-1, with D possibly TRBD1 on 5 matching bases. Germline lookup yields CDR1 SGHAT and CDR2 FQNNGV. V was shortened by 0 bases and J by 4 bases, with 15 bases between the two germline ends. CDR3 length equals 16 residues. This CDR3 reads CASSLDLGVVGTEAFF. The CDR3 nucleotides read TGTGCCAGCAGCTTAGATCTGGGGGTGGTGGGCACTGAAGCTTTCTTT.

This rearrangement joins TRBV4-2 to TRBJ2-7; possibly TRBD1 or TRBD2 for D (5 bases each). V was clipped by 0 bases and J by 4 bases, with 13 bases between them. The CDR3 loop spans 15 amino acids. The germline V gene has CDR1 LGHNA and CDR2 YNFKEQ. The CDR3: CASSQEQVWGYEQYF. For the CDR3, the DNA is TGTGCCAGCAGCCAAGAACAGGTGTGGGGGTACGAGCAGTACTTC.

The chain links TRBV7-3 to TRBJ1-1, with 7 bases that match TRBD1. J gave up 0 bases and V 3 bases, and 1 base lay outside the gene matches. CDR1 and CDR2 from the germline V gene are SGHTA and FQGTGA. The CDR3 is 14 amino acids. The DNA of the CDR3 is TGTGCCAGCAGCTTGGGACAGATGAACACTGAAGCTTTCTTT. Its translation is CASSLGQMNTEAFF.

CDR3 in amino acids: CAWSVLGGREKLFF. Here the CDR3 DNA reads TGTGCCTGGAGTGTTTTGGGGGGTCGGGAAAAACTGTTTTTT. The chain couples TRBV30 to TRBJ1-4; a weak D match, TRBD1 (5 bases). V lost 0 bases and J 8 bases, leaving 13 bases between the germline ends. Germline V gene sequence: CDR1 GTSNPN, CDR2 SVGIG (reference sequence). The CDR3 covers 14 residues.

This chain links TRBV15 with TRBJ2-3, with D unresolved. The CDR3 sequence is 14 residues long. The germline V and J ends were trimmed by 0 bases and 1 base, with 5 bases remaining between them. Germline V gene sequence: CDR1 LNHNV, CDR2 YYDKDF (reference sequence). CDR3 in amino acids: CATSRDPGTDTQYF. The CDR3 bases are TGTGCCACCAGCAGAGATCCTGGCACAGATACGCAGTATTTT.

The chain is built from TRBV19 and TRBJ2-5; 7 bases align to TRBD1. Losses at the gene ends were 3 bases for V and 1 base for J; bases not matched to a gene: 8. The V gene's germline CDR1 is LNHDA and CDR2 SQIVND (reference sequence). The CDR3 has 16 amino acids. The CDR3 here is CASSISRAGGQETQYF. CDR3 DNA sequence: TGTGCCAGTAGTATTTCCCGGGCAGGGGGCCAAGAGACCCAGTACTTC.

The J gene is TRBJ2-1, the V gene TRBV27; D is possibly TRBD1 or TRBD2 (6 bases each). Trimming left V 2 bases short and J 4 bases short, with 18 bases between. This CDR3 has 17 residues. CDR1 is MNHEY and CDR2 is SMNVEV in the germline V gene (reference sequence). DNA of the CDR3: TGTGCCAGCAGTTTAGGGGCCGGGGGCCTCCAGTACAATGAGCAGTTCTTC. Its translation is CASSLGAGGLQYNEQFF.

The rearrangement joins TRBV18 to TRBJ2-3; 7 nucleotides match TRBD1. CDR1 KGHSH and CDR2 LQKENI come from the germline V gene. The length of the CDR3 is 16 residues. V lost 3 bases and J lost 0; bases outside the gene matches: 6. CDR3 region: CASSPQTGASTDTQYF. As DNA, the CDR3 is TGTGCCAGCTCACCTCAAACAGGGGCGAGCACAGATACGCAGTATTTT.

The chain links TRBV9 to TRBJ2-5; D possibly corresponds to TRBD2 (7 bases). This CDR3 has 15 residues. Germline V lookup: CDR1 SGDLS, CDR2 YYNGEE. V gave up 6 bases and J gave up 1 base, with 16 bases separating them. This CDR3 is CASTRRGGGQETQYF. The CDR3 nucleotides are TGTGCCAGCACACGAAGGGGGGGTGGCCAAGAGACCCAGTACTTC.

The CDR3 DNA follows: TGTGCCAGCAGCTTTGACGGTAACACCGGGGAGCTGTTTTTT. Its translation is CASSFDGNTGELFF. The chain carries TRBV5-6 and TRBJ2-2, with D unclear. The CDR3 contains 14 residues. With 2 bases removed from V and 2 bases from J, the gap between germline ends came to 7 bases. From germline, CDR1 is SGHDT and CDR2 YYEEEE. The whole variable domain, filled in from reference TRBV5-6 and TRBJ2-2, reads DAGVTQSPTHLIKTRGQQVTLRCSPKSGHDTVSWYQQALGQGPQFIFQYYEEEERQRGNFPDRFSGHQFPNYSSELNVNALLLGDSALYLCASSFDGNTGELFFGEGSRLTVL.

V usage is TRBV6-5 and J usage is TRBJ2-6, with unresolved D. V lost 6 bases to trimming and J lost 4 bases, with 13 bases between them. From germline, CDR1 is MNHEY and CDR2 SVGAGI. The CDR3 extends over 15 amino acids. The CDR3, as DNA: TGTGCCAGCAGCCCCACGGTCGGGGGGGCCAACGTCCTGACTTTC. Encoded protein: CASSPTVGGANVLTF.

J is TRBJ2-6 and V is TRBV21-1; the D call TRBD1 from the table was never checked on the DNA. TRBV21-1 is labeled a pseudogene. The CDR3 is 15 amino acids. In DNA form, the CDR3 reads TGTGCCAGCATCCCCCATTCCTCTGGGGCCAACGTCCTGACTTTC. Protein sequence: CASIPHSSGANVLTF.